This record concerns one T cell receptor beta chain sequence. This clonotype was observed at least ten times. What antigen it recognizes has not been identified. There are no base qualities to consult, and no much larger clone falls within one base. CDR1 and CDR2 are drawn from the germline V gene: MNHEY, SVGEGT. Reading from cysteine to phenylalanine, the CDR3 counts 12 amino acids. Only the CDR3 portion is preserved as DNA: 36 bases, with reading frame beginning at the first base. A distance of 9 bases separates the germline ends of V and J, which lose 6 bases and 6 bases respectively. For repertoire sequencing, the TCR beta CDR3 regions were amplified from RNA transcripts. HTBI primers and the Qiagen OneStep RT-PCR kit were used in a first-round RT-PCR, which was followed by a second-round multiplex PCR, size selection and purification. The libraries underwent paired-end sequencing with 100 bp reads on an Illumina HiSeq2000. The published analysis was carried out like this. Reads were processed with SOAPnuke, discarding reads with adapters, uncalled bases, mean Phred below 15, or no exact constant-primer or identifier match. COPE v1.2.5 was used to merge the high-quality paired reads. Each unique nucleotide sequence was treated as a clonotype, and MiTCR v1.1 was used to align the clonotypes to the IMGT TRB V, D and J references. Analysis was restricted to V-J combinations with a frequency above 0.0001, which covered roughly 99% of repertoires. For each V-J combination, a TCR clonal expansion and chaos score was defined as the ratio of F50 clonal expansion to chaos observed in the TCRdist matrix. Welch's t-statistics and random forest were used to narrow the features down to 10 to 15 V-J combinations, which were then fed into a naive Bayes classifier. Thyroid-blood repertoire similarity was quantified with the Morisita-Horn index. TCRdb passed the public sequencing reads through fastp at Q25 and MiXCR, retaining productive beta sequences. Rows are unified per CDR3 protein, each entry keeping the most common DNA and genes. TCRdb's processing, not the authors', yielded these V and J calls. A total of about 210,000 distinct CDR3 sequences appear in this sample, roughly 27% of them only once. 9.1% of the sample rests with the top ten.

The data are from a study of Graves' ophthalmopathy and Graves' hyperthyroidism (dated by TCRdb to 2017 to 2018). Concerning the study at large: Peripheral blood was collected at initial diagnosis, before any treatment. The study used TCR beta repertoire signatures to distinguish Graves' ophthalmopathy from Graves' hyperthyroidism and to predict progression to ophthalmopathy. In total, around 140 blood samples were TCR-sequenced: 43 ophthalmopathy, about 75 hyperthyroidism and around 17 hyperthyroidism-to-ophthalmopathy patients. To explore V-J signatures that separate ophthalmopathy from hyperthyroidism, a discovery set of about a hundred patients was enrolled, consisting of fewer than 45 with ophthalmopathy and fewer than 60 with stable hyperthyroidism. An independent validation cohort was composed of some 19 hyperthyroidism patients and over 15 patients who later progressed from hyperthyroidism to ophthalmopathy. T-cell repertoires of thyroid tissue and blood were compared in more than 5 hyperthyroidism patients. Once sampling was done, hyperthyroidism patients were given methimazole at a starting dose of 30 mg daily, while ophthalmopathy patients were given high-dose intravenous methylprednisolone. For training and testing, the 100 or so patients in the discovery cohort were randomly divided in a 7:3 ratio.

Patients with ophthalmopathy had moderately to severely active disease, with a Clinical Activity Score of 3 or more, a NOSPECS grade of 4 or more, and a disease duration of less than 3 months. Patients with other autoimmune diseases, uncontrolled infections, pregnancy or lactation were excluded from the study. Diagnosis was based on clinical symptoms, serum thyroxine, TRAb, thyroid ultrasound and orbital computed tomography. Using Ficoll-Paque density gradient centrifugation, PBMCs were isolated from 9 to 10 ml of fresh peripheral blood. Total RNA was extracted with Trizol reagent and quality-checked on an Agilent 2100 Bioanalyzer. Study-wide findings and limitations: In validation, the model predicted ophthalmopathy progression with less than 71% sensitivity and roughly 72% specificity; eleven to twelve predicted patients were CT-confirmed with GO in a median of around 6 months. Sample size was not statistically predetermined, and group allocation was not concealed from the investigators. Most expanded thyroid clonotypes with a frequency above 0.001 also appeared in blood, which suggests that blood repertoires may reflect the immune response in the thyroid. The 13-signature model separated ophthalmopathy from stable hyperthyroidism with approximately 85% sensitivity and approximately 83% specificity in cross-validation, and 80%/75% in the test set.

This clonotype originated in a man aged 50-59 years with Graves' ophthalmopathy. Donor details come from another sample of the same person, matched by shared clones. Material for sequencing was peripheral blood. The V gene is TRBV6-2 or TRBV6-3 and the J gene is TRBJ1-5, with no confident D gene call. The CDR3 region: CASRGSVQPQHF. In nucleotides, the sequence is TGTGCCAGCAGGGGAAGTGTTCAGCCCCAGCATTTT.